What follows are 28 T cell receptor beta chains derived from one specimen sequenced in a study of cytomegalovirus exposure and HLA in healthy donors. 13 Jbeta primers and 60 Vbeta primers were used for the PCR. TCRdb's copy holds only in-frame clones and misses some; the assay was immunoSEQ multiplex PCR. The sample holds over 70,000 clones. Source material: PBMCs. These receptors originate from a woman in her thirties or forties in good health and CMV-seropositive.

The V call is TRBV2, the J call TRBJ2-1, with TRBD2 identical over 10 bases. This CDR3 has 15 residues. In germline, CDR1 is SNHLY, CDR2 FYNNEI. V shed 5 bases, J shed 7 bases, and the junction held 8 bases outside the gene matches. CDR3 coding DNA: TGTGCCAGCAGTCTTACCCCGGGACTAGCGAATGAGCAGTTCTTC. Its protein is CASSLTPGLANEQFF.

The rearrangement links TRBV15 to TRBJ2-7; possible D gene TRBD1, 6 bases. Germline V lookup: CDR1 LNHNV, CDR2 YYDKDF (reference sequence). V lost 0 bases and J lost 2, with 11 bases in between. This CDR3 contains 15 residues. In DNA form, the CDR3 reads TGTGCCACCAGCAGAGATCAGGGGAGCGCCTACGAGCAGTACTTC. Translating gives CATSRDQGSAYEQYF.

The DNA of the CDR3 is TGCGCCAGCAGCCAAGCGAGGGGGGGGGCTGACGAGCAGTACTTC. This encodes CASSQARGGADEQYF. The J gene is TRBJ2-7, the V gene TRBV4-3; TRBD2 is a possible D gene (7 bases). This CDR3 is 15 amino acids long. With 1 base removed from V and 5 bases from J, the gap between germline ends came to 15 bases. Germline CDR1 LGHNA, CDR2 YSLEER.

The V call is TRBV19, the J call TRBJ1-1, with D possibly being TRBD1 (6 bases). The V and J ends lost 1 base and 2 bases respectively, with 14 bases between them. CDR3 size: 16 residues. Germline V gene lookup returns CDR1 LNHDA and CDR2 SQIVND (reference sequence). Written as DNA, the CDR3 is TGTGCCAGTAGTATAGCAGGGGCCGGTTCCAACACTGAAGCTTTCTTT. Encoded protein: CASSIAGAGSNTEAFF.

The V gene is TRBV5-5, the J gene TRBJ1-3, with D hard to call. This CDR3 contains 15 residues. V lost 2 bases to trimming and J lost 0 bases, with 9 bases between them. Germline V gene sequence: CDR1 SGHKS, CDR2 YYEKEE (reference sequence). The CDR3 bases are TGTGCCAGCAGCTTCGATCCAGACTCTGGAAACACCATATATTTT. Translated: CASSFDPDSGNTIYF. Supplemented by reference TRBV5-5 and TRBJ1-3, the full variable domain reads DAGVTQSPTHLIKTRGQQVTLRCSPISGHKSVSWYQQVLGQGPQFIFQYYEKEERGRGNFPDRFSARQFPNYSSELNVNALLLGDSALYLCASSFDPDSGNTIYFGEGSWLTVV.

V is TRBV21-1 and J is TRBJ2-5; the table's D call, TRBD2, was not checked against the DNA. TRBV21-1 represents a pseudogene. The CDR3 has 9 amino acids. CDR3 sequence: CALQETQYF. CDR3 DNA: TGTGCCCTCCAAGAGACCCAGTACTTC.

This chain connects TRBV5-8 to TRBJ1-4; D is possibly TRBD1 (5 bases). The germline gives CDR1 SGHTS, CDR2 YDEGEE. Trimming stripped 0 bases from V and 8 bases from J, with 8 bases between. The CDR3 runs 13 residues. In DNA, the CDR3 is TGTGCCAGCAGCTTGGACAAGGGGGAAAAACTGTTTTTT. It specifies CASSLDKGEKLFF.

The rearrangement links TRBV7-3 to TRBJ2-5; 8 bases map to TRBD2. CDR1 and CDR2 (germline): SGHTA, FQGTGA. The CDR3 extends over 14 amino acids. With 5 bases clipped from V and 4 bases from J, the junction kept 6 bases outside the gene matches. The CDR3 reads CASSRLAYGETQYF. The CDR3 nucleotides read TGTGCCAGCAGCAGACTAGCGTACGGAGAGACCCAGTACTTC.

This chain connects TRBV5-6 to TRBJ2-2; 10 nucleotides align to TRBD2. Trimming at V came to 1 base and at J to 7 bases, leaving 10 bases not matched to a gene. This CDR3 spans 17 amino acids. Germline CDR1 and CDR2: SGHDT and YYEEEE. In DNA, the CDR3 is TGTGCCAGCAGCTTGATTATGCTAGCGGGAGAAGGCGGGGAGCTGTTTTTT. Residues: CASSLIMLAGEGGELFF.

This sequence joins TRBV27 and TRBJ2-5, with 10 nucleotides matching TRBD2. This CDR3 contains 16 residues. Germline V gene lookup returns CDR1 MNHEY and CDR2 SMNVEV (reference sequence). With V trimmed by 3 bases and J by 4 bases, 8 bases remained unmatched. CDR3 residues: CASSFIPSGRVETQYF. The CDR3 DNA follows: TGTGCCAGCAGTTTCATTCCTAGCGGGAGAGTAGAGACCCAGTACTTC.

A word on this clone: One end of the junction does not line up with germline, which may come from a read error. The chain employs TRBV4-1 and TRBJ2-5, with 10 bases that match TRBD2. TRBJ2-7 matches the DNA end more closely, so the J call is doubtful. The CDR3 consists of 15 residues. The germline V gene has CDR1 MGHRA and CDR2 YSYEKL. Here the CDR3 reads CTSSQPLAGDYEQYF. The CDR3 nucleotides are TGCACCAGCAGCCAACCGCTAGCGGGAGACTACGAGCAGTACTTC.

V and J are TRBV19 and TRBJ2-5; maybe TRBD1 (6 bases). The CDR3 sequence is 15 residues long. The V and J ends lost 3 bases and 5 bases respectively, with 16 bases between them. CDR1 and CDR2 (germline): LNHDA, SQIVND (reference sequence). The CDR3 sequence: CASSIRRGGVETQYF. The CDR3 bases are TGTGCCAGTAGTATTCGCAGGGGCGGTGTGGAGACCCAGTACTTC.

The chain carries TRBV4-3 and TRBJ2-7; 8 positions match TRBD1. Germline V lookup: CDR1 LGHNA, CDR2 YSLEER. The trim removed 0 bases at V and 2 bases at J, leaving 0 bases unmatched. The CDR3 contains 14 residues. The DNA of the CDR3 is TGCGCCAGCAGCCAAGACAGGGGGCCCTACGAGCAGTACTTC. It is translated as CASSQDRGPYEQYF.

The chain employs TRBV29-1 and TRBJ1-1; no reliable D call. The CDR3 is 10 amino acids. Germline lookup yields CDR1 SQVTM and CDR2 ANQGSEA. The V and J ends lost 6 bases and 4 bases respectively, with 6 bases between them. The CDR3 DNA reads as TGCAGCGTCCAAATCACTGAAGCTTTCTTT. Its protein is CSVQITEAFF.

The gene calls are TRBV7-2 and TRBJ2-1; the match to TRBD2 covers 12 bases. V lost 5 bases to trimming and J lost 7 bases; unmatched junction nucleotides: 9. Germline loops: CDR1 SGHTA, CDR2 FQGNSA. The CDR3 consists of 16 residues. The CDR3 spells CASSPRLTSGGNEQFF. CDR3 bases: TGTGCCAGCAGCCCCCGTTTGACTAGCGGGGGAAATGAGCAGTTCTTC.

The chain recombines TRBV28 with TRBJ2-3, with 7 bases identical to TRBD2. CDR3 size: 16 residues. Germline trimming cut 4 bases from V and 2 bases from J; bases unmatched to any gene: 9. CDR1 MDHEN and CDR2 SYDVKM come from the germline V gene. The CDR3 spells CASSSPWGGTTDTQYF. For the CDR3, the DNA is TGTGCCAGCAGTTCCCCGTGGGGGGGAACCACAGATACGCAGTATTTT.

This chain uses TRBV5-4 with TRBJ2-3; D is unclear. CDR1 is SGHNT and CDR2 is YYREEE in the germline V gene (reference sequence). This CDR3 has 13 residues. The V and J ends lost 7 bases and 3 bases respectively, with 12 bases between them. The CDR3 DNA sequence: TGTGCCAGCGGAGCGACCAAAACAGATACGCAGTATTTT. This encodes CASGATKTDTQYF.

This sequence joins TRBV5-6 and TRBJ2-7, with TRBD2 matching 11 bases. The CDR3 consists of 15 residues. The germline V gene encodes CDR1 SGHDT and CDR2 YYEEEE. The trim removed 3 bases at V and 4 bases at J, leaving 6 bases unmatched. The CDR3, as DNA: TGTGCCAGCAGCTGGGTACTAGCGGGAGAGTACGAGCAGTACTTC. This encodes CASSWVLAGEYEQYF.

The V and J genes are TRBV7-8 and TRBJ2-1; tentative D call: TRBD2 (6 bases). V was cut by 1 base and J by 2 bases, with 12 bases left in between. This CDR3 comprises 16 residues. Germline V CDR1 and CDR2: SGHVS, FQNEAQ. CDR3 sequence reads: CASSLVARRAYNEQFF. DNA for the CDR3: TGTGCCAGCAGCTTAGTAGCCCGGAGGGCCTACAATGAGCAGTTCTTC.

V gene TRBV7-2 combines with J gene TRBJ1-1; D is unclear. V was trimmed by 3 bases and J by 5 bases, leaving 7 bases between them. The CDR3 runs to 12 residues. The germline CDR1 and CDR2 sequences are SGHTA and FQGNSA. CDR3 amino acids: CASSLRGTEAFF. The CDR3 nucleotides read TGTGCCAGCAGCTTGCGGGGTACTGAAGCTTTCTTT.

The rearrangement links TRBV6-1 to TRBJ1-1, with D maybe TRBD1 (6 bases). The V gene lost 0 bases and the J gene lost 1 base, with 12 bases spanning the gap. The CDR3 length is 16 residues. Germline V gene data show CDR1 as MNHNS and CDR2 as SASEGT. This CDR3 reads CASSEAPGEWNTEAFF. CDR3 sequence (DNA): TGTGCCAGCAGTGAAGCCCCAGGGGAGTGGAACACTGAAGCTTTCTTT.

The V gene is TRBV7-2, the J gene TRBJ2-2; no definite D call. Germline V gene data show CDR1 as SGHTA and CDR2 as FQGNSA. The V end lost 1 base, the J end lost 7 bases, and 7 bases lay between the germline ends. The CDR3 contains 13 residues. CDR3 in amino acids: CASSLEFVGELFF. The CDR3 coding sequence is TGTGCCAGCAGCTTAGAATTCGTCGGGGAGCTGTTTTTT.

The rearrangement uses TRBV5-1 and TRBJ2-7; 8 bases are shared with TRBD1. Germline CDR1 SGHRS, CDR2 YFSETQ. The CDR3 extends over 15 amino acids. After removal of 4 bases from V and 5 bases from J, the junction contained 11 bases not matched to a gene. DNA of the CDR3: TGCGCCAGCAGCCCCCAGGGGGCTGGGTCGAACGAGCAGTACTTC. This sequence encodes CASSPQGAGSNEQYF.

Comments on this clone: Its ends do not fully match the called genes, so a read error is possible. The CDR3 here is CASSQERGREVLF. As DNA, the CDR3 is TGCGCCAGCAGCCAAGAGAGGGGGAGGGAGGTGCTCTTC. This chain joins TRBV4-1 and TRBJ1-2; D might be TRBD1 (6 bases). The CDR3 is 13 residues long. From germline, CDR1 is MGHRA and CDR2 YSYEKL.

The rearrangement joins TRBV5-6 to TRBJ2-7; 7 nucleotides line up with TRBD2. Germline CDR1 and CDR2: SGHDT and YYEEEE. The V segment lost 3 bases and the J segment 5 bases; nucleotides outside the gene matches: 5. The CDR3 has 13 residues. The CDR3 protein is CASSWGRGDEQYF. In DNA, the CDR3 is TGTGCCAGCAGCTGGGGGAGGGGCGACGAGCAGTACTTC.

The chain links TRBV4-1 to TRBJ2-2, with 10 bases matching TRBD1. Germline V gene data show CDR1 as MGHRA and CDR2 as YSYEKL. Trimming removed 2 bases from V and 3 bases from J; junction bases left unmatched: 12. The CDR3 spans 19 residues. Here the CDR3 reads CASSQLIADRGFDTGELFF. The CDR3 DNA sequence: TGCGCCAGCAGCCAACTTATCGCGGACAGGGGGTTTGACACCGGGGAGCTGTTTTTT.

V gene TRBV7-2 combines with J gene TRBJ2-7; 8 bases align to TRBD1. V dropped 5 bases and J dropped 5; count of bases not matched to a gene: 8. Per germline, CDR1 SGHTA and CDR2 FQGNSA. The CDR3 length is 14 residues. The CDR3 DNA is TGTGCCAGCAGCAAGGACAGGGCTAGGAACGAGCAGTACTTC. Encoded protein: CASSKDRARNEQYF.

The V and J genes are TRBV18 and TRBJ1-1, with D uncertain. Germline V gene sequence: CDR1 KGHSH, CDR2 LQKENI. This CDR3 has 14 residues. The germline V and J ends were trimmed by 5 bases and 1 base, with 11 bases remaining between them. This CDR3 reads CASSSQVENTEAFF. The DNA for the CDR3 is TGTGCCAGCTCATCCCAGGTGGAGAACACTGAAGCTTTCTTT.